This TCR beta chain appears in the sequencing data of a study of T-cell reconstitution after alpha-beta-depleted transplantation in children. In its sample, this clonotype was seen many times. As yet, its antigen is unknown. General study results and limits: Expanded graft clones, several hundred of them, were reportedly the source of alpha-beta T cells about two months after transplant.

V lost 10 bases, J lost 0 bases, and 13 bases lay in between. The length of the CDR3 is 14 residues. Library preparation (for TCRbeta) was performed with unique molecular identifiers. Via MiXCR, TCRdb re-called the PCR reads, giving one row per CDR3 protein. The table records hundreds of thousands of distinct CDR3 sequences, approximately 8% of them present only once. This clonotype was obtained from a male patient under 18 who had a stem cell transplant for acute lymphoblastic leukemia, so the T cells may come from the graft donor. The chain has TRBV12-3 or TRBV12-4 and TRBJ1-3, with D possibly matching TRBD1 (6 bases). The sample consisted of PBMCs, mostly from graft donor cells, taken 180 days after TCRalphabeta/CD19-depleted stem cell transplant. The CDR3 spells CATLQGFSGNTIYF. The CDR3 coding sequence is TGTGCCACCCTACAGGGCTTCTCTGGAAACACCATATATTTT.